The rows below give T cell receptor beta chains drawn from one sample of a study of cytotoxic CD8 clonotypes in ibrutinib-treated CLL. Measured with immunoSEQ multiplex PCR; TCRdb has only the in-frame clones, and not every one. Among some 140,000 clones listed, around 90% were seen once. The sample was PBMCs, taken after 12 months of ibrutinib treatment. Source of these receptors: a human donor with chronic lymphocytic leukemia. Each CDR3 is given with its conserved first and last residue.

J,V,CDR3
TRBJ2-1,TRBV11-2,CASSLDERAPYNEQFF
TRBJ2-7,TRBV2,CASSEPDSYEQYF
TRBJ1-4,TRBV19,CASSLWDSATNEKLFF
TRBJ1-5,TRBV28,CASRLEVNQPQHF
TRBJ2-1,TRBV11-3,CASSLTGGPYNEQFF
TRBJ1-4,TRBV19,CASSMGGVEKLFF
TRBJ2-5,TRBV7-8,CASDEGETQYF
TRBJ2-5,TRBV7-9,CASRGLGEGHETQYF
TRBJ1-1,TRBV28,CASSLDGFTEAFF
TRBJ2-7,TRBV11-3,CASSLRRQGFVNSYEQYF
TRBJ2-1,TRBV30,CAWNPTGYYNEQFF
TRBJ1-1,TRBV27,CASSDRGRGAEAFF
TRBJ2-3,TRBV9,CASSVEAGLAASTNTQYF
TRBJ2-7,TRBV5-1,CASSLADRAINEQYF
TRBJ1-4,TRBV27,CASSQDRNNEKLFF
TRBJ1-2,TRBV19,CASKLVSGYGYTF
TRBJ1-2,TRBV30,CAWSVDPPDRGWNGYTF
TRBJ1-2,TRBV27,CASSQTAYYGYTF
TRBJ2-2,TRBV5-1,CASSFQRPHAGELFF
TRBJ2-2,TRBV5-1,CASSPQDTGELFF
TRBJ1-1,TRBV5-1,CASSHRDRGEEAFF
TRBJ1-5,TRBV28,CASTYAGVSGPQHF
TRBJ1-1,TRBV11-1,CASSLAGVDTEAFF
TRBJ2-7,TRBV28,CASSRTSGPYEQYF